One and the same sample provided the 17 T cell receptor beta chains below, sequenced in a study of T cells in Graves' hyperthyroidism and ophthalmopathy. Amplification yielded TCR beta CDR3 regions, with RNA transcripts as the source. Carried out on the TCR CDR3, a first-round RT-PCR used the HTBI primer set. TCRdb re-called the multiplex PCR reads through MiXCR, storing one row per CDR3 protein. The profile shows roughly 400,000 distinct CDR3 sequences, 11% to 15% of them singletons. The specimen sequenced was blood. Receptors originate from a man aged 45-65 years with Graves' ophthalmopathy.

Ten or more counts support this clonotype. The chain combines TRBV2 with TRBJ1-1; no clear D. The CDR3 has 11 amino acids. Trimming took 7 bases from V and 10 from J, leaving 13 bases between them. Germline V gives CDR1 SNHLY, CDR2 FYNNEI. The CDR3, as DNA: TGTGCCAGCACGGGAGGTCGTGGAGCTTTCTTT. This encodes CASTGGRGAFF. The entire variable domain, with the rest obtained from reference TRBV2 and TRBJ1-1, is as follows: EPEVTQTPSHQVTQMGQEVILRCVPISNHLYFYWYRQILGQKVEFLVSFYNNEISEKSEIFDDQFSVERPDGSNFTLKIRSTKLEDSAMYFCASTGGRGAFFGQGTRLTVV.

The table lists this clonotype with a few counts. The rearrangement links TRBV6-1 to TRBJ2-7; possibly TRBD1 for D (6 bases). The length of the CDR3 is 14 residues. With 5 bases removed from V and 2 bases from J, the gap between germline ends came to 13 bases. The germline gives CDR1 MNHNS, CDR2 SASEGT. The chain's CDR3 is CASSSGTPPYEQYF. CDR3 in DNA: TGTGCCAGCAGTTCCGGGACACCACCCTACGAGCAGTACTTC.

This clonotype was found many times. J is TRBJ2-7 and V is TRBV28, with D possibly TRBD1 on 6 matching bases. This CDR3 is 13 amino acids long. V lost 6 bases to trimming and J lost 1 base, with 10 bases between them. Germline V CDR1 and CDR2: MDHEN, SYDVKM. The CDR3 protein is CASRKQGSYEQYF. CDR3 coding DNA: TGTGCCAGCAGAAAACAGGGTTCCTACGAGCAGTACTTC.

This clonotype has a count of ten or more. The chain has TRBV12-3 or TRBV12-4 and TRBJ1-2; D not certain. The V end lost 6 bases, the J end lost 5 bases, and 10 bases lay between the germline ends. The CDR3 runs to 12 residues. CDR3 sequence (DNA): TGTGCCAGCAGCGAGACTGAGTATGGCTACACCTTC. It specifies CASSETEYGYTF.

This clonotype appeared many times. V and J are TRBV28 and TRBJ2-7, with D possibly matching TRBD2 (8 bases). Trimming pared 11 bases from V and 1 base from J, leaving 30 bases between. CDR3 size: 18 residues. Germline V CDR1 and CDR2: MDHEN, SYDVKM. CDR3 in DNA: TGTGCCGCCACGCCCGACAGGGCTATTAGCGGGAAGTCCTACGAGCAGTACTTC. Translating it yields CAATPDRAISGKSYEQYF.

Only a few counts were recorded for this clonotype. The chain couples TRBV20-1 to TRBJ2-7, with D perhaps matching TRBD2 (6 bases). CDR3 length: 16 residues. V was cut by 0 bases and J by 1 base, with 16 bases left in between. Germline CDR1 is DFQATT and CDR2 is SNEGSKA (reference sequence). The CDR3 DNA reads as TGCAGTGCTAGAGATAGCGGCCCCCGGGGATCCTACGAGCAGTACTTC. This codes for CSARDSGPRGSYEQYF.

This clonotype was picked up many times. The gene calls are TRBV14 and TRBJ2-1; D may be TRBD2 (6 bases). V was shortened by 8 bases and J by 6 bases, with 17 bases between the two germline ends. This CDR3 comprises 14 residues. Germline-derived CDR1 and CDR2 are SGHDN and FVKESK. Written as DNA, the CDR3 is TGTGCCAGCGGGGACCCTGGGGGGTTCAATGAGCAGTTCTTC. Translated, it gives CASGDPGGFNEQFF. The whole variable domain, remainder taken from reference TRBV14 and TRBJ2-1, is EAGVTQFPSHSVIEKGQTVTLRCDPISGHDNLYWYRRVMGKEIKFLLHFVKESKQDESGMPNNRFLAERTGGTYSTLKVQPAELEDSGVYFCASGDPGGFNEQFFGPGTRLTVL.

This clonotype was found many times. The chain is built from TRBV20-1 and TRBJ1-2; no firm D call. V was shortened by 6 bases and J by 1 base, with 15 bases between the two germline ends. CDR1 and CDR2 from the germline V gene are DFQATT and SNEGSKA (reference sequence). The length of the CDR3 is 14 residues. The CDR3 DNA reads TGCAGTGCCAGCCTGGGCGCAATTAACTATGGCTACACCTTC. The encoded protein is CSASLGAINYGYTF.

This clonotype was seen many times. J is TRBJ1-5 and V is TRBV5-6; 7 nucleotides match TRBD1. The CDR3 has 17 amino acids. With V trimmed by 1 base and J by 6 bases, 13 bases remained unmatched. The germline gives CDR1 SGHDT, CDR2 YYEEEE. CDR3 residues: CASSLFRVGGEGQPQHF. The CDR3 DNA is TGTGCCAGCAGCTTGTTTCGTGTAGGGGGCGAAGGTCAGCCCCAGCATTTT. Using reference TRBV5-6 and TRBJ1-5 for the parts outside the CDR3, the full variable domain is DAGVTQSPTHLIKTRGQQVTLRCSPKSGHDTVSWYQQALGQGPQFIFQYYEEEERQRGNFPDRFSGHQFPNYSSELNVNALLLGDSALYLCASSLFRVGGEGQPQHFGDGTRLSIL.

A few counts support this clonotype. The chain couples TRBV20-1 to TRBJ1-2; TRBD1 aligns across 8 bases. CDR1 DFQATT and CDR2 SNEGSKA come from the germline V gene (reference sequence). With V trimmed by 3 bases and J by 3 bases, 9 bases remained unmatched. The CDR3 loop spans 15 amino acids. The CDR3 region has the DNA TGCAGTGCTAGGGAAGGGACAGGCCTCGACTATGGCTACACCTTC. It specifies CSAREGTGLDYGYTF.

This clonotype was seen repeatedly, ten times or more. V gene TRBV9 combines with J gene TRBJ2-1; D possibly corresponds to TRBD1 (6 bases). Trimming removed 7 bases at V and 4 bases at J, with 18 bases between. The CDR3 covers 15 residues. Germline CDR1 and CDR2: SGDLS and YYNGEE. The CDR3 region is CASGPGTRRYNEQFF. The CDR3 region has the DNA TGTGCCAGCGGACCGGGGACAAGGAGGTACAATGAGCAGTTCTTC. Looking up the rest from reference TRBV9 and TRBJ2-1 gives the full variable domain: DSGVTQTPKHLITATGQRVTLRCSPRSGDLSVYWYQQSLDQGLQFLIQYYNGEERAKGNILERFSAQQFPDLHSELNLSSLELGDSALYFCASGPGTRRYNEQFFGPGTRLTVL.

The rearrangement uses TRBV28 and TRBJ2-7, with 7 positions matching TRBD2. Germline CDR1 and CDR2: MDHEN and SYDVKM. The CDR3 is made up of 16 amino acids. Trimming took 2 bases from V and 6 from J; bases not matched to a gene: 13. The CDR3 region is CASSLPLVAGVSEQYF. The DNA of the CDR3 is TGTGCCAGCAGTTTACCCTTAGTGGCGGGAGTCTCCGAGCAGTACTTC.

This clonotype has ten or more counts. The gene calls are TRBV27 and TRBJ1-2; D perhaps matches TRBD1 (5 bases). Trimming cost V 8 bases and J 8 bases, with 27 bases left between them. CDR3 length: 16 amino acids. Germline V CDR1 and CDR2: MNHEY, SMNVEV (reference sequence). CDR3 bases: TGTGCCAGCCGGGACCCGAAAGGACGCACCCGGGAAGGCTACACCTTC. Its translation is CASRDPKGRTREGYTF.

For this clonotype: A read error may produce the germline difference seen at one junction end. V gene TRBV5-4 combines with J gene TRBJ2-1; D is perhaps TRBD2 (6 bases). This CDR3 has 16 residues. Germline CDR1 is SGHNT and CDR2 is YYREEE (reference sequence). CDR3 in amino acids: CASSLGGESSYNEQLF. The CDR3 coding sequence is TGTGCCAGCAGCTTGGGGGGGGAGAGCTCCTACAATGAGCAGCTCTTC.

This clonotype was counted many times. The chain links TRBV12-3 or TRBV12-4 to TRBJ2-3; D is perhaps TRBD1 (5 bases). CDR3 length: 16 residues. Trimming left V 0 bases short and J 2 bases short, with 12 bases between. This CDR3 reads CASSLAGRFNTDTQYF. The CDR3 nucleotides read TGTGCCAGCAGTTTAGCGGGGCGATTTAACACAGATACGCAGTATTTT.

In this sample, this clonotype turned up many times. The chain has TRBV2 and TRBJ2-3; 13 bases line up with TRBD2. This CDR3 spans 16 amino acids. Trimming cost V 5 bases and J 6 bases; bases outside gene matches: 8. From germline, CDR1 is SNHLY and CDR2 FYNNEI. The CDR3 sequence is CASSTGLAGASDTQYF. The CDR3 region has the DNA TGTGCCAGCAGTACAGGACTAGCGGGAGCTTCTGATACGCAGTATTTT.

This chain uses TRBV6-1 with TRBJ2-5, with D tentatively TRBD2 (5 bases). Germline CDR1 and CDR2: MNHNS and SASEGT. V was trimmed by 5 bases and J by 2 bases, leaving 18 bases between them. This CDR3 has 16 amino acids. In nucleotides, the CDR3 is TGTGCCAGCAGTCCCCTGGCCGGGGAGCGACAAGAGACCCAGTACTTC. Protein: CASSPLAGERQETQYF.